The T cell receptor beta chain under discussion was sequenced for a study of CD8+CD57+ T cells in acquired aplastic anemia. Patients who underwent sequencing had shown CD8+CD57+ cell expansion by flow cytometry. Untreated patients provided the blood samples, with no therapy given before sampling. V lost 4 bases to trimming and J lost 5 bases, with 14 bases between them. Germline V gene lookup returns CDR1 SNHLY and CDR2 FYNNEI. This CDR3 is 14 amino acids long. TCR beta VDJ and CDR3 profiles were obtained from a genomic DNA template. Via MiXCR, TCRdb re-called the reads, giving one row per CDR3 protein. The data contain about 200,000 distinct CDR3 sequences, almost 50% of them seen just once; the ten biggest clones take up just under 20%.

This TCR was recovered from a human donor with aplastic anemia. This sequence joins TRBV2 and TRBJ1-2; tentatively, D is TRBD1 (5 bases). Sequencing was carried out using sorted CD4+, CD8+, or CD8+CD57+ T cells (not recorded which) from PBMCs. CDR3 residues: CASSGGVGHYGYTF. Written as DNA, the CDR3 is TGTGCCAGCAGTGGGGGGGTTGGCCATTATGGCTACACCTTC.